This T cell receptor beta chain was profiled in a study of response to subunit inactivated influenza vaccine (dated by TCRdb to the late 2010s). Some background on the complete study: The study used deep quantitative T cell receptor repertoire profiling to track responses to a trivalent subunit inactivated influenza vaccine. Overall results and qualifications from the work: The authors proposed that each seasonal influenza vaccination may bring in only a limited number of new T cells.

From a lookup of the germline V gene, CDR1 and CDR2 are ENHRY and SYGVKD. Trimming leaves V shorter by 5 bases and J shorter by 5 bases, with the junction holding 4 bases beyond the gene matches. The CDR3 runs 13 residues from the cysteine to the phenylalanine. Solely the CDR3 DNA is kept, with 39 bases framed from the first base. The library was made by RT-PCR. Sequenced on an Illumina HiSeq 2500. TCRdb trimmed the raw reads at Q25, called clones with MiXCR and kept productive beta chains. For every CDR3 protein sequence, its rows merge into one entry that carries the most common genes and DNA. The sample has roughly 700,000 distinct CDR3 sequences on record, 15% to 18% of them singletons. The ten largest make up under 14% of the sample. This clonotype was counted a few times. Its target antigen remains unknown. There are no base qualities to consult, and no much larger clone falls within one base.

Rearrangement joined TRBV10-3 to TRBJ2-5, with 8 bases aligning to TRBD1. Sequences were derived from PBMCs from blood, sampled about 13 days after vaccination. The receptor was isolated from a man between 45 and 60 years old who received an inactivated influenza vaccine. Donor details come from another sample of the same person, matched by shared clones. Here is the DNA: TGTGCCATCAGTCTAACAGGGGGGGAGACCCAGTACTTC. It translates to CAISLTGGETQYF.